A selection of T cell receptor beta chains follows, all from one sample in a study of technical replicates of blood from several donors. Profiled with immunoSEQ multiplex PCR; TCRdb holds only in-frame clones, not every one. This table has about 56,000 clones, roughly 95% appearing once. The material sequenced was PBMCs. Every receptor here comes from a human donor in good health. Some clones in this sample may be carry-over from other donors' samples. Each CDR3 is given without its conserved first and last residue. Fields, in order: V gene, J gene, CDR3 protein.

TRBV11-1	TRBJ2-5	ASSLGDRGLKTQY
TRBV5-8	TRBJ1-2	ASSPRGGYYGYT
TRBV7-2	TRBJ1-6	ASSLVGQTRGALH
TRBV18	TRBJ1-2	ASSPRTGLLGYT
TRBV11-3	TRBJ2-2	ATGQGGTGELF
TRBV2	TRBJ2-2	ASSSGGNTGELF
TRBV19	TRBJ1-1	ASSKGTGANTEAF
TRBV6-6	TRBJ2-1	ASSLNWEQF
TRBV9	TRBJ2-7	ASSVAPGGSYEQY
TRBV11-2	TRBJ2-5	ASSSGLAGRQETQY
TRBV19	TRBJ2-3	ASSNGLAATDTQY
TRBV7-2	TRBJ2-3	ASSSPGQVITDTQY
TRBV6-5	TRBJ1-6	ASTAGTGYSPLH
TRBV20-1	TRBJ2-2	SAPAGGELF
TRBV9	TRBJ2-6	ASSVGGGSGANVLT
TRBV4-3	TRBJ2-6	ASSRGDRTSSGANVLT
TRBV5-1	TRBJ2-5	ASSHRGETQY
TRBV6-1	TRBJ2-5	ASSEIRGSTRLGQETQY
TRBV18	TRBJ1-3	ASSPQGVSGNTIY
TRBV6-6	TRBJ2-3	ASSSSGSTDTQY
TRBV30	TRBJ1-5	AWTGAGNQPQH
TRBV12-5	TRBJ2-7	ASGPSAGVAEQY
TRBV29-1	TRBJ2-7	SVAGQGANYEQY
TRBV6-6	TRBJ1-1	ASSKGVGTEAF
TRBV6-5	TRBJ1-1	ASGRGYTEAF
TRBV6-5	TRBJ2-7	ASSPTGYNEQY
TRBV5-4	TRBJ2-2	ASSLRGGTGELF
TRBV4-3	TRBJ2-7	ASSQDIIPSASEQY
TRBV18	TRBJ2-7	ASSRGRDRAY
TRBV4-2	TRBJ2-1	ASSQGAGPYNEQF
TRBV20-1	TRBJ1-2	SARHTGYT
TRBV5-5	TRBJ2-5	ASSWTGLQETQY
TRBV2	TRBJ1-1	ASSRTLNTEAF
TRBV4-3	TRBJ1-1	ASSQNRGQDTEAF
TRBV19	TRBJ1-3	ASNLRDTSPRGNTIY
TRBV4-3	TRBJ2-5	ASSPVATAGQETQY
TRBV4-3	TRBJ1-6	ASSQGDLASGLSYNSPLH
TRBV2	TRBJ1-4	ASREIFNEKLF
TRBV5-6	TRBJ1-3	ASSLTSAGNTIY
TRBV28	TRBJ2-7	ASKPGGQGSYEQY
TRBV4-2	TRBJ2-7	ASSQDYQGADEQY
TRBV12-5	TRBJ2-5	ASGTTGRETQY
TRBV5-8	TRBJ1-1	ASSFRLSTEAF
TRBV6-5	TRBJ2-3	ASRARDTQY
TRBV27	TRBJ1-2	ASKPRTGDDYGYT
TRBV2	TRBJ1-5	ASSDHLNQPQH
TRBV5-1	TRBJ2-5	ASSSQGVQETQY
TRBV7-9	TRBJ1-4	ASSLTGSNEKLF
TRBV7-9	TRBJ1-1	ASSLGQDLNTEAF
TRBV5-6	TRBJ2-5	ASSLYGSGQETQY
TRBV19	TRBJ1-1	ASSKRGQGTEAF
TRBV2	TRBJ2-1	ASRGSSSYNEQF